These 20 T cell receptor beta chains share one sample of origin, sequenced in a study of cytomegalovirus exposure and HLA in healthy donors. Vbeta (60) and Jbeta (13) primers were used in the PCR. Produced via immunoSEQ multiplex PCR; TCRdb's table is partial and in-frame only. The sample has roughly 180,000 clones, 80% seen once. Source material: PBMCs. Source of these receptors: a woman between 50 and 59 years old in good health and CMV-seropositive.

The chain couples TRBV19 to TRBJ1-1; D ambiguous. The germline gives CDR1 LNHDA, CDR2 SQIVND (reference sequence). V was shortened by 9 bases and J by 4 bases, with 18 bases between the two germline ends. The CDR3 consists of 14 residues. This CDR3 reads CASTSGREITEAFF. The CDR3 region has the DNA TGTGCCAGCACATCAGGTCGGGAGATCACTGAAGCTTTCTTT.

This clone was observed a handful of times. The chain carries TRBV7-2 and TRBJ2-7; TRBD2 matches at 7 bases. V lost 1 base, J lost 4 bases, and 10 bases stayed unmatched. Germline V lookup: CDR1 SGHTA, CDR2 FQGNSA. CDR3 size: 16 residues. CDR3 region: CASSLVSGAEGYEQYF. In nucleotides, the CDR3 is TGTGCCAGCAGCTTAGTCAGCGGGGCCGAGGGGTACGAGCAGTACTTC.

CDR3 DNA sequence: TGTGCCAGCAGCGCCGGGACAGGGGAATATGGGGCCAACGTCCTGACTTTC. It yields the protein CASSAGTGEYGANVLTF. The rearrangement links TRBV7-2 to TRBJ2-6, with 10 bases aligning to TRBD1. The CDR3 is 17 amino acids. Germline V gene sequence: CDR1 SGHTA, CDR2 FQGNSA. J lost 3 bases, V lost 5 bases, and 7 bases had no gene match.

The rearrangement joins TRBV4-3 to TRBJ2-1; 7 bases are a match to TRBD1. The V gene end was trimmed by 4 bases and the J gene end by 9 bases; junction bases not matched to a gene: 9. Germline CDR1 LGHNA, CDR2 YSLEER. The CDR3 is 14 amino acids. CDR3 region: CASSPGQITGEQFF. CDR3 coding DNA: TGCGCCAGCAGCCCGGGACAGATTACAGGTGAGCAGTTCTTC.

The table lists this clone with a few counts. The V gene is TRBV2, the J gene TRBJ1-6; a weak D match, TRBD1 (6 bases). Between the trimmed V and J ends, which lost 4 bases and 3 bases, there was a span of 19 bases. This CDR3 region has 18 residues. Germline-derived CDR1 and CDR2 are SNHLY and FYNNEI. The chain's CDR3 is CASSGTSQGSIYNSPLHF. CDR3 in DNA: TGTGCCAGCAGTGGTACCAGTCAGGGGTCAATCTATAATTCACCCCTCCACTTT.

The chain links TRBV7-6 to TRBJ2-7, with TRBD2 identical over 11 bases. J was trimmed by 7 bases and V by 1 base; bases with no gene match: 6. The CDR3 runs 15 residues. Looked up from germline, CDR1 is SGHVS and CDR2 is FNYEAQ. In DNA, the CDR3 is TGTGCCAGCAGCTTAGTACAACTAGCGGGAGTTGAGCAGTACTTC. This codes for CASSLVQLAGVEQYF.

The count of this clone is one. The V gene is TRBV7-3, the J gene TRBJ1-2; 8 bases match TRBD1. Unmatched junction bases numbered 7, after V lost 4 bases and J lost 6 bases. The CDR3 contains 14 residues. The germline CDR1 and CDR2 sequences are SGHTA and FQGTGA. CDR3 residues: CASSSRTGRDGYTF. CDR3 bases: TGTGCCAGCAGCTCACGGACAGGGAGGGATGGCTACACCTTC.

This chain links TRBV19 with TRBJ2-1, with D tentatively TRBD2 (7 bases). CDR1 is LNHDA, CDR2 SQIVND, per germline (reference sequence). The CDR3 spans 16 residues. Deletions cut 5 bases from V and 7 bases from J, with 21 bases between. CDR3 nucleotide sequence: TGTGCCAGTAGTCCACAGCCGGGGGGCACTGGGAATGAGCAGTTCTTC. This codes for CASSPQPGGTGNEQFF.

This chain joins TRBV27 and TRBJ2-1, with D perhaps matching TRBD2 (6 bases). Trimming stripped 3 bases from V and 3 bases from J, with 12 bases between. This CDR3 contains 15 residues. Germline V gives CDR1 MNHEY, CDR2 SMNVEV (reference sequence). The CDR3 DNA reads as TGTGCCAGCAGTTTTGGCGGGGCCCACTACAATGAGCAGTTCTTC. It is translated as CASSFGGAHYNEQFF.

A single count supports this clone. V usage is TRBV5-1 and J usage is TRBJ2-7, with TRBD1 identical over 9 bases. V was clipped by 0 bases and J by 5 bases; unmatched bases: 6. The CDR3 length is 15 residues. Germline V gene lookup returns CDR1 SGHRS and CDR2 YFSETQ. This CDR3 reads CASSLAGTGSHEQYF. In DNA form, the CDR3 reads TGCGCCAGCAGCTTGGCCGGGACAGGGTCCCACGAGCAGTACTTC.

The chain links TRBV5-1 to TRBJ2-7, with 13 bases matching TRBD2. The CDR3 loop spans 15 amino acids. Germline V CDR1 and CDR2: SGHRS, YFSETQ. The ends lost 3 bases at V and 4 bases at J; junction bases unmatched: 4. DNA for the CDR3: TGCGCCAGCAGCTGGACTAGCGGGAGTGTGTACGAGCAGTACTTC. Its protein product is CASSWTSGSVYEQYF.

The chain joins TRBV18 to TRBJ1-2; D gene uncertain. Germline V gene lookup returns CDR1 KGHSH and CDR2 LQKENI. The V and J ends lost 2 bases and 14 bases respectively, with 24 bases between them. The CDR3 consists of 15 residues. In DNA, the CDR3 is TGTGCCAGCTCACCAAGGCAGGAGGTCTCTTCCATCGGGACCTTC. Amino acids: CASSPRQEVSSIGTF.

The chain is built from TRBV11-2 and TRBJ2-1; 12 nucleotides line up with TRBD2. Germline lookup yields CDR1 SGHAT and CDR2 FQNNGV. The CDR3 is 15 residues long. Losses at the gene ends were 5 bases for V and 9 bases for J; bases not matched to a gene: 8. The CDR3 bases are TGTGCCAGCAGCCCCGGGACTAGCGGGTTCTCTGAGCAGTTCTTC. Translating gives CASSPGTSGFSEQFF.

The gene calls are TRBV27 and TRBJ1-2, with 9 bases fitting TRBD1. Germline V gene data show CDR1 as MNHEY and CDR2 as SMNVEV (reference sequence). Germline trimming cut 2 bases from V and 9 bases from J; bases unmatched to any gene: 4. This CDR3 has 13 amino acids. The CDR3, as DNA: TGTGCCAGCAGTTTAGGACAGGGGCATAGCTACACCTTC. Its translation is CASSLGQGHSYTF.

This clone has just one count. The chain combines TRBV30 with TRBJ2-1; 9 bases match TRBD1. This CDR3 comprises 18 residues. Germline values: CDR1 GTSNPN, CDR2 SVGIG (reference sequence). The J segment lost 3 bases and the V segment lost 8 bases, leaving 20 bases of the junction unmatched. Here the CDR3 DNA reads TGTGCCCGGAAAGGGGGAGGGTACCGGGACAGGGACTACAATGAGCAGTTCTTC. This translates into CARKGGGYRDRDYNEQFF.

The chain carries TRBV5-5 and TRBJ1-4; 10 nucleotides align to TRBD1. Germline trimming cut 0 bases from V and 8 bases from J; bases unmatched to any gene: 4. There are 15 residues in the CDR3. The germline V gene has CDR1 SGHKS and CDR2 YYEKEE (reference sequence). Written as DNA, the CDR3 is TGTGCCAGCAGCTTGGACGACAGGGGGCGAGAAAAACTGTTTTTT. Encoded protein: CASSLDDRGREKLFF.

The rearrangement uses TRBV5-1 and TRBJ2-7; D possibly corresponds to TRBD2 (5 bases). V lost 3 bases and J 4 bases, leaving 23 bases between the germline ends. Germline-derived CDR1 and CDR2 are SGHRS and YFSETQ. This CDR3 is built from 17 residues. The DNA for the CDR3 is TGCGCCAGCAGCTGGAGACCGATAGGGCTCGAGGGATACGAGCAGTACTTC. This translates into CASSWRPIGLEGYEQYF.

In this sample, this clone turned up a few times. The V call is TRBV28, the J call TRBJ2-3, with a possible D match to TRBD1 (6 bases). CDR1 is MDHEN, CDR2 SYDVKM, per germline. The CDR3 contains 16 residues. V lost 7 bases and J 4 bases, leaving 21 bases between the germline ends. The CDR3 loop is CASTQHLQGPPDTQYF. The DNA of the CDR3 is TGTGCCAGCACTCAACACCTCCAGGGGCCCCCAGATACGCAGTATTTT.

The chain combines TRBV10-1 with TRBJ2-3; 9 positions match TRBD2. The germline CDR1 and CDR2 sequences are WNHNN and SYGVQD (reference sequence). V was clipped by 3 bases and J by 2 bases; unmatched bases: 3. The CDR3 contains 15 residues. CDR3 loop: CASSDKREVTDTQYF. CDR3 in DNA: TGCGCCAGCAGTGATAAGCGGGAGGTCACAGATACGCAGTATTTT.

Comments on this clone: Other DNA sequences in the same sample also yield this CDR3. The chain joins TRBV7-9 to TRBJ1-2; D not certain. The length of the CDR3 is 13 residues. Trimming removed 1 base at V and 5 bases at J, with 8 bases between. Germline assignment: CDR1 SEHNR and CDR2 FQNEAQ (reference sequence). CDR3 protein: CASSLGQIYGYTF. As DNA, the CDR3 is TGTGCCAGCAGCTTAGGGCAGATATATGGCTACACCTTC.